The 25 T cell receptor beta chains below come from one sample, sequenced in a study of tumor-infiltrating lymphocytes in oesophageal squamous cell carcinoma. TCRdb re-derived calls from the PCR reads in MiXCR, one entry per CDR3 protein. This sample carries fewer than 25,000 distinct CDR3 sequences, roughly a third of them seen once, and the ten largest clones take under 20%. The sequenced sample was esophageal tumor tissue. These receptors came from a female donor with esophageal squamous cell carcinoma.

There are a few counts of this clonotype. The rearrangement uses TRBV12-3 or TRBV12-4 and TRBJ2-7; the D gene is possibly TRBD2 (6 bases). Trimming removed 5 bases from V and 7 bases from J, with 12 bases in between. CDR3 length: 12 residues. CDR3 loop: CASSPLGGEQYF. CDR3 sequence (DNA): TGTGCCAGCAGTCCCCTGGGGGGAGAGCAGTACTTC.

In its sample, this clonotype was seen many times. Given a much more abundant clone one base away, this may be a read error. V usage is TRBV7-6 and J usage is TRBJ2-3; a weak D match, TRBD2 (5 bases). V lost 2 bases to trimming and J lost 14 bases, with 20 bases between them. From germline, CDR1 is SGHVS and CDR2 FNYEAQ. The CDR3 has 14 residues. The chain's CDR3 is CASSLSTNTGELYF. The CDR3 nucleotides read TGTGCCAGCAGCTTATCCACTAACACCGGGGAGCTGTATTTT.

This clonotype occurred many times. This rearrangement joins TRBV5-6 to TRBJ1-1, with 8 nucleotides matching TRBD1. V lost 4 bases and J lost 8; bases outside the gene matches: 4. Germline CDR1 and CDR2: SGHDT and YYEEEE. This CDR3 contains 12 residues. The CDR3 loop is CASSRGQGEAFF. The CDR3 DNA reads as TGTGCCAGCAGCCGTGGACAGGGCGAAGCTTTCTTT.

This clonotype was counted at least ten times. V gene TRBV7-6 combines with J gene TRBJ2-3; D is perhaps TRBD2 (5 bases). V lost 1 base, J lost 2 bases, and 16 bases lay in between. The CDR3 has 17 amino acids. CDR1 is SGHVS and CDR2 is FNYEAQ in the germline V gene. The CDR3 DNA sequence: TGTGCCAGCAGCTTAGATCGAAATACGGGGTCCACAGATACGCAGTATTTT. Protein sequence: CASSLDRNTGSTDTQYF. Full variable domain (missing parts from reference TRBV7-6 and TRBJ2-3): GAGVSQSPRYKVTKRGQDVALRCDPISGHVSLYWYRQALGQGPEFLTYFNYEAQQDKSGLPNDRFSAERPEGSISTLTIQRTEQRDSAMYRCASSLDRNTGSTDTQYFGPGTRLTVL.

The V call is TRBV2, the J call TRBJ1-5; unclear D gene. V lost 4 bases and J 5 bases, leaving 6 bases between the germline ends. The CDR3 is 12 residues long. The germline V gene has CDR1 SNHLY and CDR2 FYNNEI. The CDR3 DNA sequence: TGTGCCAGCAGTGCCATCGATCAGCCCCAGCATTTT. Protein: CASSAIDQPQHF.

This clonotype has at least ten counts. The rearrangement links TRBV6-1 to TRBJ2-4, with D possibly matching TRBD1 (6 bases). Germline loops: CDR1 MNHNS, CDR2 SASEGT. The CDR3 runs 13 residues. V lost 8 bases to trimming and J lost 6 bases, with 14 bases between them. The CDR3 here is CASEPGQRNIQYF. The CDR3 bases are TGTGCCAGCGAACCGGGACAAAGAAACATTCAGTACTTC.

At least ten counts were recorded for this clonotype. CDR3 protein: CASSLQGRSYHQPQHF. CDR3 nucleotide sequence: TGTGCCAGCAGTTTGCAGGGGAGGTCGTACCATCAGCCCCAGCATTTT. V usage is TRBV28 and J usage is TRBJ1-5; D possibly corresponds to TRBD1 (6 bases). Germline V lookup: CDR1 MDHEN, CDR2 SYDVKM. The germline V and J ends were trimmed by 3 bases and 5 bases, with 17 bases remaining between them. This CDR3 contains 16 residues.

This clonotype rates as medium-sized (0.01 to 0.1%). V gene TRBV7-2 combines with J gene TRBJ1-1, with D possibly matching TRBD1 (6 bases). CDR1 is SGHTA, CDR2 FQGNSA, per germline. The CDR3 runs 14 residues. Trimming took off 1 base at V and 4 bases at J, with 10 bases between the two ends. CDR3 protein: CASSLVPQGTEAFF. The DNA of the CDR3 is TGTGCCAGCAGCTTAGTCCCACAGGGCACTGAAGCTTTCTTT.

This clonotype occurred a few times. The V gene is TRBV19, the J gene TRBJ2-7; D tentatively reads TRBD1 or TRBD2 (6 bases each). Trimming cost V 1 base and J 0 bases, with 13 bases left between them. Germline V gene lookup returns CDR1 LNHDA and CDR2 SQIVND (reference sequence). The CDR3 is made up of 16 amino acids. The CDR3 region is CASSIATAGHSYEQYF. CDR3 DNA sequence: TGTGCCAGTAGTATAGCTACCGCGGGACACTCCTACGAGCAGTACTTC.

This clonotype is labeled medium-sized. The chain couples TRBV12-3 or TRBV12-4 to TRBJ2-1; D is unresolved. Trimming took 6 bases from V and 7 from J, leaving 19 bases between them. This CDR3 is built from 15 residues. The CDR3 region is CASRSLRALRNEQFF. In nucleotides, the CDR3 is TGTGCCAGCAGATCCCTAAGGGCCCTTAGGAATGAGCAGTTCTTC.

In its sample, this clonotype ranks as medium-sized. CDR3 sequence (DNA): TGTGCCAGCAGCTTAGCGCGGGCTGGCGGGAGGGTCCTCTACGAGCAGTACTTC. Encoded protein: CASSLARAGGRVLYEQYF. V and J are TRBV7-8 and TRBJ2-7, with TRBD2 identical over 9 bases. The CDR3 extends over 18 amino acids. Looked up from germline, CDR1 is SGHVS and CDR2 is FQNEAQ. J lost 3 bases, V lost 0 bases, and 12 bases had no gene match.

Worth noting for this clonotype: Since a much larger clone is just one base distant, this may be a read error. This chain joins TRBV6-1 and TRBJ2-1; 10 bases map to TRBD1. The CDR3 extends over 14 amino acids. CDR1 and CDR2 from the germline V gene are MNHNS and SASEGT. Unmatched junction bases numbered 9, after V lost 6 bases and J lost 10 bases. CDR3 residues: CASRTGQGTHEQFF. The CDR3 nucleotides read TGTGCCAGCAGGACGGGACAGGGGACCCACGAGCAGTTCTTC.

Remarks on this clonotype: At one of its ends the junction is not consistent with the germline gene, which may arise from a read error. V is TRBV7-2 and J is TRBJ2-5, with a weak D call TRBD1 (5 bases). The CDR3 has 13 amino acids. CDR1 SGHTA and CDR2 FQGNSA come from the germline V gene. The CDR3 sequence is CASSLAQGRSHFF. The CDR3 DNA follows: TGTGCCAGCAGCTTAGCGCAGGGCCGTAGCCACTTCTTC.

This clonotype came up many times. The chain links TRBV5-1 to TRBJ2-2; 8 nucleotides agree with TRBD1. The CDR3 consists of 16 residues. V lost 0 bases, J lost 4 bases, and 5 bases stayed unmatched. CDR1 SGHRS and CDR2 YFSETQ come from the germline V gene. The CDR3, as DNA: TGCGCCAGCAGCTTGGCTCAGGGGGCGCGCACCGGGGAGCTGTTTTTT. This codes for CASSLAQGARTGELFF. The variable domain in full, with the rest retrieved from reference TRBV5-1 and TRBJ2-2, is KAGVTQTPRYLIKTRGQQVTLSCSPISGHRSVSWYQQTPGQGLQFLFEYFSETQRNKGNFPGRFSGRQFSNSRSEMNVSTLELGDSALYLCASSLAQGARTGELFFGEGSRLTVL.

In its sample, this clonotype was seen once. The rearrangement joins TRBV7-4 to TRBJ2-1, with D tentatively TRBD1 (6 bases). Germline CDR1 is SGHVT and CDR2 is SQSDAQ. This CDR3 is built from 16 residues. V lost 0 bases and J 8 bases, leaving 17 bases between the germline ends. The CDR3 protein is CASSLAWPGAGDEQFF. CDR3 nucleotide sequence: TGTGCCAGCAGCTTAGCGTGGCCAGGGGCGGGTGATGAGCAGTTCTTC.

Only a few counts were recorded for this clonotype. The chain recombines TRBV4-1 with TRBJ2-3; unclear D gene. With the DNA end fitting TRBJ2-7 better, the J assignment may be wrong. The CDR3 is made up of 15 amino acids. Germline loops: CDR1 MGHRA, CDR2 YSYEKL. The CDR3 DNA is TGCGCCAGCAGCCAAGAAACTGCGAGCTCCTACGAGCAGTACTTC. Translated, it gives CASSQETASSYEQYF.

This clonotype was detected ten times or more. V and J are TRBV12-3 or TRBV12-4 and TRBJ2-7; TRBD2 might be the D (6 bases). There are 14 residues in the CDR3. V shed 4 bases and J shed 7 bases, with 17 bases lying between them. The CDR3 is CASSSPEGRNEQYF. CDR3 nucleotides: TGTGCCAGCAGTTCCCCGGAGGGCCGCAATGAGCAGTACTTC.

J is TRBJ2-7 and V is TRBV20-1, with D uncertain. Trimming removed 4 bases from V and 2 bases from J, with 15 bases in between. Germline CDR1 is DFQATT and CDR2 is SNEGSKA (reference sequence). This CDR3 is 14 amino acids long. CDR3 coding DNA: TGCAGTGCTATCCATGCGTACTCTACCTACGAGCAGTACTTC. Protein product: CSAIHAYSTYEQYF.

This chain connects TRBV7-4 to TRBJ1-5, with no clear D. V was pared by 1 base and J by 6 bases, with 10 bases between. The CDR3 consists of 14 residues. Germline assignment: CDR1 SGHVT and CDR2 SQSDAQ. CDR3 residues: CASSLGGFGQPQHF. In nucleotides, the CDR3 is TGTGCCAGCAGCTTAGGAGGTTTTGGTCAGCCCCAGCATTTT.

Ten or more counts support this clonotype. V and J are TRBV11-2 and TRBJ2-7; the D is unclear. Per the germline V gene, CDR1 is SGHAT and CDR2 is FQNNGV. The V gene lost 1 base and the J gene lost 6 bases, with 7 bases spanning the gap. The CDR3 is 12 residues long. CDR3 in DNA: TGTGCCAGCAGCTTAGTTGGCCTCGAGCAGTACTTC. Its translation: CASSLVGLEQYF.

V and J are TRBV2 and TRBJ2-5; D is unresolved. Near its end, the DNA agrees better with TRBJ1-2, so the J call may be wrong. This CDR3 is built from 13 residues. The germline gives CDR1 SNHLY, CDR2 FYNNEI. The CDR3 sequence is CASEYNSNYGYTF. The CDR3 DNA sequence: TGTGCCAGCGAGTACAATTCTAACTATGGCTACACCTTC.

The CDR3 bases are TGTGCCAGCAGCACCGGACCAGTCGGGGAGACCCAGTACTTC. The encoded protein is CASSTGPVGETQYF. The chain carries TRBV7-2 and TRBJ2-7; D unclear. TRBJ2-5 explains the end of the DNA better; the J call may be wrong. Germline CDR1 SGHTA, CDR2 FQGNSA. The CDR3 covers 14 residues.

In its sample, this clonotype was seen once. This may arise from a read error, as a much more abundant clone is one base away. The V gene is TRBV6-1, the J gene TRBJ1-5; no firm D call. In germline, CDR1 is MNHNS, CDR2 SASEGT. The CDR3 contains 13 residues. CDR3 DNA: TGTGCCAGCAGTTATGGGCAGACAAAGCCCCGGCATTTT. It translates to CASSYGQTKPRHF.

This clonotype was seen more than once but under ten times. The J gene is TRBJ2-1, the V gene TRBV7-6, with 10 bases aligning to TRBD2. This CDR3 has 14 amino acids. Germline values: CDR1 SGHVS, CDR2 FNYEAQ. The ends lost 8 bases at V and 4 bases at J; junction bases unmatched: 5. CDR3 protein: CASSTSGVYNEQFF. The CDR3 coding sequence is TGTGCCAGCTCCACTAGCGGGGTTTACAATGAGCAGTTCTTC. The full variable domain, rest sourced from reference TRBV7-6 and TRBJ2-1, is GAGVSQSPRYKVTKRGQDVALRCDPISGHVSLYWYRQALGQGPEFLTYFNYEAQQDKSGLPNDRFSAERPEGSISTLTIQRTEQRDSAMYRCASSTSGVYNEQFFGPGTRLTVL.

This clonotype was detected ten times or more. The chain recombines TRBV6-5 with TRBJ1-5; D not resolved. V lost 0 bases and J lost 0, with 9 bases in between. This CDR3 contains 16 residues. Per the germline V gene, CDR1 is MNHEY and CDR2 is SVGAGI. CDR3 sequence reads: CASSYSEFNSNQPQHF. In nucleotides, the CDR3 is TGTGCCAGCAGTTACTCAGAGTTTAATAGCAATCAGCCCCAGCATTTT.